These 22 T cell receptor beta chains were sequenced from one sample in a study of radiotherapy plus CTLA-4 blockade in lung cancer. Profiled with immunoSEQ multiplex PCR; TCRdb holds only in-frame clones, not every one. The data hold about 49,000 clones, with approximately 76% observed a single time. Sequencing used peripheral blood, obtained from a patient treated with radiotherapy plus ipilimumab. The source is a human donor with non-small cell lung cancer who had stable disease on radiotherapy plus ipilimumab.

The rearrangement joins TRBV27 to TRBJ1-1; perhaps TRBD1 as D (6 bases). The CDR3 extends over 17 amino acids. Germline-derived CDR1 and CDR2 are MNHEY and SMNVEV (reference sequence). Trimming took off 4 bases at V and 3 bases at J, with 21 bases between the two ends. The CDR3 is CASSSHLGGDGDTEAFF. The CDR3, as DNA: TGTGCCAGCAGTTCCCATCTAGGGGGGGACGGGGACACTGAAGCTTTCTTT.

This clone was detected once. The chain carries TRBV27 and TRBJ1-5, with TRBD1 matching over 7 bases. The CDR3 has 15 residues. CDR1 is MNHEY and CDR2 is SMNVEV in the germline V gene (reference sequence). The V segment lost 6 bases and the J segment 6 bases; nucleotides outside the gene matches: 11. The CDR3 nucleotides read TGTGCCAGCAGGGGGGGAGGGGGCGGCGGTCAGCCCCAGCATTTT. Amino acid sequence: CASRGGGGGGQPQHF.

CDR3 protein: CASSLIRLTGNTGELFF. CDR3 bases: TGTGCCAGCAGCTTAATTCGTTTAACAGGGAACACCGGGGAGCTGTTTTTT. V usage is TRBV7-6 and J usage is TRBJ2-2; D is perhaps TRBD1 (5 bases). CDR3 length: 17 amino acids. The germline CDR1 and CDR2 sequences are SGHVS and FNYEAQ. V lost 2 bases, J lost 1 base, and 14 bases lay in between. The whole variable domain, filled in from reference TRBV7-6 and TRBJ2-2, reads GAGVSQSPRYKVTKRGQDVALRCDPISGHVSLYWYRQALGQGPEFLTYFNYEAQQDKSGLPNDRFSAERPEGSISTLTIQRTEQRDSAMYRCASSLIRLTGNTGELFFGEGSRLTVL.

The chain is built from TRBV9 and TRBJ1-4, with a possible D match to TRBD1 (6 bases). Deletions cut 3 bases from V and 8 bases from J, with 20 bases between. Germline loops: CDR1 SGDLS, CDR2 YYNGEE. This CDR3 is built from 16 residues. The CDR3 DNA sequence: TGTGCCAGCAGCGCGTCAAGGGGGAAGGCGGGAGAAAAACTGTTTTTT. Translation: CASSASRGKAGEKLFF.

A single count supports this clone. The CDR3 region has the DNA TGTGCCAGCAGTGAAGTTGAGGGTAGCTCCTATAATTCACCCCTCCACTTT. Amino acids: CASSEVEGSSYNSPLHF. This chain connects TRBV6-1 to TRBJ1-6; D not resolved. V lost 1 base to trimming and J lost 0 bases, with 10 bases between them. Germline V gene lookup returns CDR1 MNHNS and CDR2 SASEGT. This CDR3 comprises 17 residues.

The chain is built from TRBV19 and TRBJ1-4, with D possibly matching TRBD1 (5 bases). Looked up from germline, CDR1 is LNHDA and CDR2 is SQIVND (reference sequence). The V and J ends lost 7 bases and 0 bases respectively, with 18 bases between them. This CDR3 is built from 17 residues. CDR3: CASTEVTPGPTNEKLFF. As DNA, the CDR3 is TGTGCCAGTACCGAAGTGACGCCAGGGCCAACTAATGAAAAACTGTTTTTT.

The CDR3 coding sequence is TGTGCCAGCAGCTTTTTCCGGGACAGCCACACCATATATTTT. The encoded protein is CASSFFRDSHTIYF. The chain joins TRBV14 to TRBJ1-3; 7 nucleotides align to TRBD1. The J segment lost 8 bases and the V segment lost 5 bases, leaving 9 bases of the junction unmatched. This CDR3 region has 14 residues. Germline loops: CDR1 SGHDN, CDR2 FVKESK.

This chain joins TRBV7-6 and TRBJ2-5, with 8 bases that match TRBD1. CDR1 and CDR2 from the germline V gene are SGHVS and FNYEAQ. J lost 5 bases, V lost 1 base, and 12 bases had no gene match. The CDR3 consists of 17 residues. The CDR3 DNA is TGTGCCAGCAGCTTAGGTCCGGCAGGGGGCGAGTCGGAGACCCAGTACTTC. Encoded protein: CASSLGPAGGESETQYF.

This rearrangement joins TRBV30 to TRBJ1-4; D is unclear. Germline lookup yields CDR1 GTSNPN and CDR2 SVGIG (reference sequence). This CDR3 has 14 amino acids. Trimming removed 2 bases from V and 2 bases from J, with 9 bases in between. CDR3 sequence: CAWSSRATNEKLFF. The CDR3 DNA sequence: TGTGCCTGGAGTTCAAGGGCCACTAATGAAAAACTGTTTTTT.

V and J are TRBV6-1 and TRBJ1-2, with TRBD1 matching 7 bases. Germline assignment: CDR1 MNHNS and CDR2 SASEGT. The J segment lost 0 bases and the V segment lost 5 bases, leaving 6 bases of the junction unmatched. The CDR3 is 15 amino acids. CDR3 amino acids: CASSPRTGTNYGYTF. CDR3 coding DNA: TGTGCCAGCAGTCCCCGGACAGGAACTAACTATGGCTACACCTTC.

The CDR3 DNA sequence: TGTGCCAGCAGTTTTGGTCAGGACAAAGCTAACTATGGCTACACCTTC. Translation: CASSFGQDKANYGYTF. The V gene is TRBV27, the J gene TRBJ1-2; D perhaps matches TRBD1 (5 bases). Germline assignment: CDR1 MNHEY and CDR2 SMNVEV (reference sequence). Between the trimmed V and J ends, which lost 3 bases and 0 bases, there was a span of 14 bases. This CDR3 has 16 residues.

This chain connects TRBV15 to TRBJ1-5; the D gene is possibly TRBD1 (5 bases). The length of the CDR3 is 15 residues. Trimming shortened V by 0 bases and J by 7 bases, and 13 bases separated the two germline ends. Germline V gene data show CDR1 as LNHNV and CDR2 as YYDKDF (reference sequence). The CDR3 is CATSRDLTGVQPQHF. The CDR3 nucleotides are TGTGCCACCAGCAGAGACCTTACAGGAGTCCAGCCCCAGCATTTT.

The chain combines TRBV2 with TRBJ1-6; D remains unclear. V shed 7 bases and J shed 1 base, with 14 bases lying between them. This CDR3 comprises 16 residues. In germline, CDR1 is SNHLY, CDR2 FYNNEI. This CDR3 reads CASTWRLPSYNSPLHF. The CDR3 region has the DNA TGTGCCAGCACCTGGCGGCTTCCATCCTATAATTCACCCCTCCACTTT.

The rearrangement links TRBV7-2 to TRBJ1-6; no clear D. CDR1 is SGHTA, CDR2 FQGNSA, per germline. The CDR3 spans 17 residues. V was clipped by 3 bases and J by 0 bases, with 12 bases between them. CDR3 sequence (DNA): TGTGCCAGCAGCTTCCGGATGGGGAGCTCCTATAATTCACCCCTCCACTTT. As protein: CASSFRMGSSYNSPLHF.

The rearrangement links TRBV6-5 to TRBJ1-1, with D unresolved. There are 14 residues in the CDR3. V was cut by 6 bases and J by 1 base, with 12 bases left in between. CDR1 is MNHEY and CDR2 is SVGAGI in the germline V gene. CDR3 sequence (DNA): TGTGCCAGCAGCTCGAATTTTCAGAACACTGAAGCTTTCTTT. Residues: CASSSNFQNTEAFF.

Here the CDR3 reads CASKTLDRGYNQPQHF. Here the CDR3 DNA reads TGTGCCAGCAAAACTTTGGACAGGGGTTACAATCAGCCCCAGCATTTT. The rearrangement uses TRBV2 and TRBJ1-5; 9 bases line up with TRBD1. The CDR3 is made up of 16 amino acids. Germline V gene sequence: CDR1 SNHLY, CDR2 FYNNEI. V gave up 7 bases and J gave up 3 bases; unmatched junction bases: 10.

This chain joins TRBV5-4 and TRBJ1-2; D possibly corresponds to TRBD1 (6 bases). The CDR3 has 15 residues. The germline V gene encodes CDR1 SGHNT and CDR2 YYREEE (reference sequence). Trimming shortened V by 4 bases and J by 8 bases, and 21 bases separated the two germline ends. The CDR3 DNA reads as TGTGCCAGCAGCGGCATCCTAGGGGGGCGCCAAGGCTACACCTTC. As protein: CASSGILGGRQGYTF.

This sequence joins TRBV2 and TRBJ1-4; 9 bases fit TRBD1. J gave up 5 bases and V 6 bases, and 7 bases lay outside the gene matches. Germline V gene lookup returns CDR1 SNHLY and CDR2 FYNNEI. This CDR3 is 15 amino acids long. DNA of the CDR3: TGTGCCAGCAGAGCTACAGGGGGCGCGAATGAAAAACTGTTTTTT. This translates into CASRATGGANEKLFF.

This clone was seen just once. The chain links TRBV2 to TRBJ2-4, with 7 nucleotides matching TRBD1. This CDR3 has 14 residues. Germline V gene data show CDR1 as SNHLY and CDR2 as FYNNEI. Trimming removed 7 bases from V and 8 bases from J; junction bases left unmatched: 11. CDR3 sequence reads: CASIPVGQMDIQYF. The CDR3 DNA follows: TGTGCCAGCATTCCGGTGGGACAGATGGACATTCAGTACTTC. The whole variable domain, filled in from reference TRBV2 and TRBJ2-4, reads EPEVTQTPSHQVTQMGQEVILRCVPISNHLYFYWYRQILGQKVEFLVSFYNNEISEKSEIFDDQFSVERPDGSNFTLKIRSTKLEDSAMYFCASIPVGQMDIQYFGAGTRLSVL.

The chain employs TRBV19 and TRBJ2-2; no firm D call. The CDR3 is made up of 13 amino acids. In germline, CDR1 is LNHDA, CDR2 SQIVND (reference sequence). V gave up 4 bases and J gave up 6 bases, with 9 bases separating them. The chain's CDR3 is CASSRALAGELFF. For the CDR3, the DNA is TGTGCCAGTAGTAGGGCATTGGCCGGGGAGCTGTTTTTT.

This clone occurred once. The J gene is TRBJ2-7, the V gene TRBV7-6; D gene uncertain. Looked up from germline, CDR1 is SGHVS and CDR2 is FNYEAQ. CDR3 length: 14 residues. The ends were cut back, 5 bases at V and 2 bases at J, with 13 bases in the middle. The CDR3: CASSPNTIAYEQYF. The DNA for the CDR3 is TGTGCCAGCAGCCCCAACACGATCGCCTACGAGCAGTACTTC.

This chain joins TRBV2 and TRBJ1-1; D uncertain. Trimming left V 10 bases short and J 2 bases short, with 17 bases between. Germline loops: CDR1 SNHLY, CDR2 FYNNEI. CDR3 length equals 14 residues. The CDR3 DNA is TGTGCCATCACCAAGGGAGTCCGAAACACTGAAGCTTTCTTT. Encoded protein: CAITKGVRNTEAFF.